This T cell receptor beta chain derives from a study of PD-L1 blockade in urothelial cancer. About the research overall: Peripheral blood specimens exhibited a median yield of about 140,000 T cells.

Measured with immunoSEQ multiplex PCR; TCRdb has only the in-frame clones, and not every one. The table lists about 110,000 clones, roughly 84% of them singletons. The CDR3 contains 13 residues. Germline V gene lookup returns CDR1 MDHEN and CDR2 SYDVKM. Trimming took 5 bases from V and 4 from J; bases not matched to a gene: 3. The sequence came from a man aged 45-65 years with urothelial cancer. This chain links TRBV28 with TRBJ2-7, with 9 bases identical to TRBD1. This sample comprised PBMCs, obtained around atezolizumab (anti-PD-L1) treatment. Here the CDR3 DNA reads TGTGCCAGCAGTCCCGGGACAGGGTACGAGCAGTACTTC. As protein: CASSPGTGYEQYF.